These 3 T cell receptor beta chains originate from one sample sequenced in a study of blood T cells in healthy people across ages. A second PCR, run for about 7 to 12 cycles, used a sample-barcoded 5' primer plus a J-beta primer mix. One entry per CDR3 protein, called by TCRdb with MiXCR from the 5' RACE reads. The sample consists of about 680,000 distinct CDR3 sequences, 45% to 50% of them appearing once. Source material: blood. The receptors originated from a woman aged 60-70 years in good health.

The rearrangement joins TRBV28 to TRBJ1-6; D ambiguous. The CDR3 covers 14 residues. CDR1 MDHEN and CDR2 SYDVKM come from the germline V gene. V lost 2 bases and J 7 bases, leaving 9 bases between the germline ends. CDR3 sequence (DNA): TGTGCCAGCAGTTTAGCCACCCGCAATTCACCCCTCCACTTT. It specifies CASSLATRNSPLHF.

This clonotype has more than one count but fewer than ten. CDR3 sequence: CASSLSYFETQYF. The CDR3 coding sequence is TGTGCCAGCAGCCTGAGCTATTTCGAGACCCAGTACTTC. V usage is TRBV13 and J usage is TRBJ2-5; no clear D. Germline V gives CDR1 PRHDT, CDR2 FYEKMQ (reference sequence). V lost 5 bases, J lost 5 bases, and 12 bases lay in between. The CDR3 extends over 13 amino acids.

This clonotype was seen ten or more times. The chain carries TRBV7-9 and TRBJ1-6; no definite D call. CDR1 SEHNR and CDR2 FQNEAQ come from the germline V gene (reference sequence). Trimming pared 5 bases from V and 7 bases from J, leaving 6 bases between. This CDR3 spans 12 amino acids. The CDR3, as DNA: TGTGCCAGCAGCCTGTCCAATTCACCCCTCCACTTT. Protein: CASSLSNSPLHF.